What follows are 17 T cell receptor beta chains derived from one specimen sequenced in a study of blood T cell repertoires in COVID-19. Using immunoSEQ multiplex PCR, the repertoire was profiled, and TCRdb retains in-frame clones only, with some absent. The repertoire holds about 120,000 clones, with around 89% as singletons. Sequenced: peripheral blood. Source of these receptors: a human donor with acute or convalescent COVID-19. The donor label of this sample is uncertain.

The CDR3 region is CACAGKRGQYEQYF. CDR3 DNA sequence: TGTGCCTGTGCCGGGAAGCGGGGGCAATACGAGCAGTACTTC. This chain joins TRBV30 and TRBJ2-7, with 8 bases matching TRBD2. V lost 6 bases and J lost 4; bases outside the gene matches: 11. This CDR3 has 14 amino acids. In germline, CDR1 is GTSNPN, CDR2 SVGIG (reference sequence). Variable domain in full (rest from reference TRBV30 and TRBJ2-7): SQTIHQWPATLVQPVGSPLSLECTVEGTSNPNLYWYRQAAGRGLQLLFYSVGIGQISSEVPQNLSASRPQDRQFILSSKKLLLSDSGFYLCACAGKRGQYEQYFGPGTRLTVT.

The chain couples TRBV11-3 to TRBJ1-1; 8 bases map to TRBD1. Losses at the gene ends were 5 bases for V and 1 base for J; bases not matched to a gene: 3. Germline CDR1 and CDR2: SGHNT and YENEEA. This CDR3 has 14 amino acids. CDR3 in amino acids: CASSLQGENTEAFF. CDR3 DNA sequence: TGTGCCAGCAGCCTACAGGGGGAGAACACTGAAGCTTTCTTT.

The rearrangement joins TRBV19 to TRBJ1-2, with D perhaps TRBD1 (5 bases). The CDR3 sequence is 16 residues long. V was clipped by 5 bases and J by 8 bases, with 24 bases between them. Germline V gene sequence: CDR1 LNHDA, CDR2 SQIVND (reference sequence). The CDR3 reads CASSRADSIPMSGYTF. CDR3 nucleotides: TGTGCCAGTAGTCGGGCCGACAGTATTCCGATGTCGGGCTACACCTTC.

The CDR3 sequence: CASSYSGTDGYGYTF. CDR3 coding DNA: TGTGCCAGCAGTTACTCCGGGACAGACGGCTATGGCTACACCTTC. This chain links TRBV6-5 with TRBJ1-2; TRBD1 aligns across 7 bases. This CDR3 comprises 15 residues. Germline trimming cut 0 bases from V and 4 bases from J; bases unmatched to any gene: 5. The V gene's germline CDR1 is MNHEY and CDR2 SVGAGI.

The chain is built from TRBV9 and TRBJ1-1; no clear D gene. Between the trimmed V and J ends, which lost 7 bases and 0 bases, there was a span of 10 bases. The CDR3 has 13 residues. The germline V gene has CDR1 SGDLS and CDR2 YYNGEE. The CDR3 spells CASSRNLNTEAFF. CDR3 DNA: TGTGCCAGCTCGAGGAACCTGAACACTGAAGCTTTCTTT.

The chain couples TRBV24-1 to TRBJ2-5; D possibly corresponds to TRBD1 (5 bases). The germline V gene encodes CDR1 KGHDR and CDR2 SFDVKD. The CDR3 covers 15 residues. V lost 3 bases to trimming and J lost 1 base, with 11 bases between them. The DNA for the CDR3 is TGTGCCACCAGTGATCAGGGAACGGCCCAAGAGACCCAGTACTTC. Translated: CATSDQGTAQETQYF.

The DNA for the CDR3 is TGTGCCAGCTCACCACCGTCCGTGCGAGGGAATGGCTACACCTTC. Encoded protein: CASSPPSVRGNGYTF. The V and J genes are TRBV18 and TRBJ1-2; no definite D call. CDR1 is KGHSH and CDR2 is LQKENI in the germline V gene. Between the trimmed V and J ends, which lost 0 bases and 6 bases, there was a span of 14 bases. This CDR3 comprises 15 residues.

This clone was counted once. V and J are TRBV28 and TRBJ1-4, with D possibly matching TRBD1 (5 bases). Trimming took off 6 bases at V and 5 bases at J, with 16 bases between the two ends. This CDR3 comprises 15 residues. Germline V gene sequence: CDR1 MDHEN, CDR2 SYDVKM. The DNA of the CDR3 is TGTGCCAGCAGCCAAGAGGGGCGGGGAAATGAAAAACTGTTTTTT. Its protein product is CASSQEGRGNEKLFF.

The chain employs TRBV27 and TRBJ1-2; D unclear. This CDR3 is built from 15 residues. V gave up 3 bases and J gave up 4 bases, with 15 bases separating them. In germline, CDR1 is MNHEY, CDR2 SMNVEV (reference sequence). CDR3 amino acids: CASSLQNPRRYGYTF. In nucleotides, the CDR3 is TGTGCCAGCAGTTTGCAGAATCCCCGCCGCTATGGCTACACCTTC.

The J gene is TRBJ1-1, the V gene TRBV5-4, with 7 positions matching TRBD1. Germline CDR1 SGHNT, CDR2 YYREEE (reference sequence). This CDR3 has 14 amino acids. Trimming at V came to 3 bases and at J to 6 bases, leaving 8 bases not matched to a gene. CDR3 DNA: TGTGCCAGCAGCTCGACAGGGCATGGGGCTGAAGCTTTCTTT. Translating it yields CASSSTGHGAEAFF.

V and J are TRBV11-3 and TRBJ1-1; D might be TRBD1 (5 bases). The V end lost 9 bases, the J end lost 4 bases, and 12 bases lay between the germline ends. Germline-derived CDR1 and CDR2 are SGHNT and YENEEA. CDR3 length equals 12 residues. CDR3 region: CASRGRATEAFF. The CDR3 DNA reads TGTGCCAGTCGTGGCAGGGCCACTGAAGCTTTCTTT.

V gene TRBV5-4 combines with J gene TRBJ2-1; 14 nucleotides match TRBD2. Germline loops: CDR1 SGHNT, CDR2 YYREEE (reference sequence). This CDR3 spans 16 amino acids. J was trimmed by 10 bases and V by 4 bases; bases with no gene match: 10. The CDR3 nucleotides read TGTGCCAGCAGCGGGGGACTAGCGGGAGTTCTTGGGGAGCAGTTCTTC. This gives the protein CASSGGLAGVLGEQFF.

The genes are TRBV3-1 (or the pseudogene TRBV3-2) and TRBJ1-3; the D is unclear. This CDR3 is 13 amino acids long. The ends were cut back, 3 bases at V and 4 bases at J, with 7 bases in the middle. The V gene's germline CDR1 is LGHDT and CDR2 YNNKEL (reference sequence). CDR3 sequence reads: CASSQAAGNTIYF. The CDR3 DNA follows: TGTGCCAGCAGCCAGGCAGCGGGAAACACCATATATTTT.

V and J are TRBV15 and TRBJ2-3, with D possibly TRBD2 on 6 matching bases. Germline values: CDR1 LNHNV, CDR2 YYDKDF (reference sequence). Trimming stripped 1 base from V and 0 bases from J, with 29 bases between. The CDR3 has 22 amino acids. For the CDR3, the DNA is TGTGCCACCAGCAGAGGATGGGTTCTCCCCGGGTTTGGGAGGACTAGCACAGATACGCAGTATTTT. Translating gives CATSRGWVLPGFGRTSTDTQYF.

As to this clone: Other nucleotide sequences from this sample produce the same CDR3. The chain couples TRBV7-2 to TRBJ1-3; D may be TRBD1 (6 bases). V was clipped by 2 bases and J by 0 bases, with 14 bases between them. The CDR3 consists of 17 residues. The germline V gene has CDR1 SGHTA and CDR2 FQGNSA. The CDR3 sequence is CASSLLGAGLSGNTIYF. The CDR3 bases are TGTGCCAGCAGCTTACTGGGGGCAGGACTCTCTGGAAACACCATATATTTT.

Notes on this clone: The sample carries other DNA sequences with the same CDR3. This CDR3 reads CASSLKGASYGYTF. The CDR3 DNA sequence: TGTGCCAGCAGTTTAAAGGGGGCTTCCTATGGCTACACCTTC. The rearrangement joins TRBV27 to TRBJ1-2, with TRBD1 matching 7 bases. The CDR3 is 14 amino acids. V lost 2 bases and J lost 4; bases outside the gene matches: 4. Germline V gives CDR1 MNHEY, CDR2 SMNVEV (reference sequence).

The CDR3 sequence is CASTQRREGGYTF. DNA of the CDR3: TGTGCCAGCACCCAGAGGAGGGAGGGAGGCTACACCTTC. The chain carries TRBV6-5 and TRBJ1-2; D is unclear. V dropped 7 bases and J dropped 8 bases, with 17 bases sitting between them. The CDR3 has 13 residues. Germline V gene data show CDR1 as MNHEY and CDR2 as SVGAGI.